These T cell receptor beta chains were read from a single sample in a study of patients and donors after allogeneic stem cell transplantation. Each CDR3 protein is one row after TCRdb ran MiXCR on the RT-PCR reads. The data hold roughly 940,000 distinct CDR3 sequences, with over 15% observed a single time. Source material: blood, either unsorted or a sorted T cell fraction (not recorded which). These receptors all come from a human donor who was either an allogeneic HSCT recipient or a stem cell or donor lymphocyte infusion donor (not recorded which). It is not recorded whose cells these are; they may come from a transplant donor. CDR3s include the opening cysteine and the closing phenylalanine or tryptophan. Each record gives: V gene, D gene, clone size, J gene, CDR3 protein, CDR3 DNA. D genes are given only for firm matches. Not every row has a clone size; where given, it reads once, few, many or a size class.

V gene: TRBV12-3/TRBV12-4
D gene: -
clone size: -
J gene: TRBJ2-2
CDR3 protein: CASSFLLKGTGELFF
CDR3 DNA: TGTGCCAGCAGTTTCCTACTTAAGGGCACCGGGGAGCTGTTTTTT

V gene: TRBV11-2
D gene: TRBD2
clone size: few
J gene: TRBJ2-2
CDR3 protein: CASSSGLAGGRPGELFF
CDR3 DNA: TGTGCCAGCAGCTCGGGACTAGCGGGAGGTCGACCCGGGGAGCTGTTTTTT

V gene: TRBV7-9
D gene: -
clone size: few
J gene: TRBJ2-1
CDR3 protein: CASSPTTGRENEQFF
CDR3 DNA: TGTGCCAGCAGCCCGACGACAGGGCGGGAGAATGAGCAGTTCTTC

V gene: TRBV4-3
D gene: TRBD1
clone size: -
J gene: TRBJ1-4
CDR3 protein: CASSQGQVNEKLFF
CDR3 DNA: TGCGCCAGCAGCCAGGGACAGGTTAATGAAAAACTGTTTTTT

V gene: TRBV12-3/TRBV12-4
D gene: TRBD2
clone size: few
J gene: TRBJ2-4
CDR3 protein: CAWAGGAKNIQYF
CDR3 DNA: TGTGCCTGGGCGGGGGGAGCCAAAAACATTCAGTACTTC

V gene: TRBV4-1
D gene: -
clone size: -
J gene: TRBJ1-4
CDR3 protein: CASSQGGGGRDEKLFF
CDR3 DNA: TGCGCCAGCAGCCAAGGAGGGGGGGGCAGGGATGAAAAACTGTTTTTT

V gene: TRBV5-1
D gene: TRBD1
clone size: few
J gene: TRBJ2-7
CDR3 protein: CASSLGQVGSYEQYF
CDR3 DNA: TGCGCCAGCAGCCTTGGACAGGTAGGATCCTACGAGCAGTACTTC

V gene: TRBV29-1
D gene: TRBD1
clone size: -
J gene: TRBJ1-2
CDR3 protein: CSVSDRAWDGYTF
CDR3 DNA: TGCAGCGTATCTGACAGGGCCTGGGATGGCTACACCTTC

V gene: TRBV27
D gene: -
clone size: few
J gene: TRBJ1-4
CDR3 protein: CASKATNEKLFF
CDR3 DNA: TGTGCCAGCAAGGCAACTAATGAAAAACTGTTTTTT

V gene: TRBV12-3/TRBV12-4
D gene: -
clone size: few
J gene: TRBJ2-6
CDR3 protein: CASSLIPTPSGANVLTF
CDR3 DNA: TGTGCCAGCAGCCTAATACCGACACCGTCTGGGGCCAACGTCCTGACTTTC

V gene: TRBV4-3
D gene: -
clone size: few
J gene: TRBJ2-3
CDR3 protein: CASSQGVSGSDTQYF
CDR3 DNA: TGCGCCAGCAGCCAGGGGGTTTCGGGGTCAGATACGCAGTATTTT